The T cell receptor beta chain described here comes from a study of T-cell reconstitution after alpha-beta-depleted transplantation in children. During its preparation, the TCRbeta library received unique molecular identifiers. TCRdb fed the PCR reads into MiXCR, producing one record per CDR3 protein. Of 280,000 or so distinct CDR3 sequences in the sample, 11% were seen once. V dropped 5 bases and J dropped 0; count of bases not matched to a gene: 7. The CDR3 runs to 15 residues. Germline V lookup: CDR1 MDHEN, CDR2 SYDVKM. This clonotype was counted at least ten times. Source: peripheral blood, taken 180 days after TCRalphabeta/CD19-depleted stem cell transplant. The V and J genes are TRBV28 and TRBJ2-7, with TRBD2 identical over 7 bases. The TCR originated in a male patient under 10 years old who had a stem cell transplant for chronic granulomatous disease, so the T cells may come from the graft donor. The CDR3 spells CASSRGGTSSYEQYF. The CDR3 nucleotides read TGTGCCAGCAGTCGGGGAGGGACCAGCTCCTACGAGCAGTACTTC. Together with reference TRBV28 and TRBJ2-7, the CDR3 gives the full variable domain: DVKVTQSSRYLVKRTGEKVFLECVQDMDHENMFWYRQDPGLGLRLIYFSYDVKMKEKGDIPEGYSVSREKKERFSLILESASTNQTSMYLCASSRGGTSSYEQYFGPGTRLTVT.